A selection of T cell receptor beta chains follows, all from one sample in a study of blood T cells in healthy people across ages. TCRdb re-called the 5' RACE reads with MiXCR, one entry per CDR3 protein. Among over a million distinct CDR3 sequences listed, around 42% were seen once. The sample taken for sequencing was blood. The receptors were gathered from a woman aged 18-35 years in good health. CDR3s include the opening cysteine and the closing phenylalanine or tryptophan. The D gene is left open where the match is weak. The size of a clone is reported for some rows only, either as once, few or many, or as a class for expanded clones.

cdr3_aa	cdr3_nt	d_call	clone_size	v_call	j_call
CSVDGGAGQPQHF	TGCAGCGTTGATGGGGGGGCGGGGCAGCCCCAGCATTTT	NA	NA	TRBV29-1	TRBJ1-5
CASSFIGETQYF	TGTGCCAGCAGTTTTATTGGGGAGACCCAGTACTTC	NA	few	TRBV12-3/TRBV12-4	TRBJ2-5
CASSQGLGSNSPLHF	TGTGCCAGCAGCCAAGGTCTGGGGTCTAATTCACCCCTCCACTTT	NA	few	TRBV3-1	TRBJ1-6
CASSQGLSGSRNQPQHF	TGCGCCAGCAGCCAAGGACTTTCAGGTTCGCGCAATCAGCCCCAGCATTTT	NA	NA	TRBV4-1	TRBJ1-5
CASTVGTGGPYEQYF	TGTGCCAGCACTGTGGGGACAGGGGGACCCTACGAGCAGTACTTC	TRBD1	few	TRBV2	TRBJ2-7
CASSHLQGSSYNEQFF	TGCGCCAGCAGCCATTTACAGGGGAGCTCCTACAATGAGCAGTTCTTC	TRBD1	many	TRBV4-1	TRBJ2-1
CAISRQGYTDTQYF	TGCGCCATCTCGCGGCAGGGTTACACAGATACGCAGTATTTT	NA	few	TRBV4-1	TRBJ2-3
CASGLGLAGAVDTQYF	TGTGCTAGTGGTTTGGGACTAGCGGGAGCCGTAGATACGCAGTATTTT	TRBD2	NA	TRBV12-5	TRBJ2-3
CASSFIQGSGYTF	TGTGCCAGCAGCTTTATTCAGGGTTCGGGCTACACCTTC	NA	NA	TRBV5-6	TRBJ1-2
CASSEVSGTMGEQYF	TGTGCCAGCAGTGAAGTTTCCGGGACTATGGGTGAGCAGTACTTC	TRBD2	many	TRBV6-1	TRBJ2-5
CSAKIATILDNEQFF	TGCAGTGCTAAGATAGCTACCATACTTGACAATGAGCAGTTCTTC	NA	few	TRBV20-1	TRBJ2-1
CASSPRGRGGGYTF	TGTGCCAGCAGCCCTCGAGGGAGGGGAGGTGGCTACACCTTC	NA	NA	TRBV7-2	TRBJ1-2
CAILAGGLNEQYF	TGTGCCATCCTAGCGGGAGGACTCAATGAGCAGTACTTC	TRBD2	NA	TRBV10-3	TRBJ2-7
CASSPPTSGSLDEQFF	TGTGCCAGCAGTCCCCCCACTAGCGGGAGTCTTGATGAGCAGTTCTTC	TRBD2	few	TRBV27	TRBJ2-1
CASTQTASGANVLTF	TGTGCCAGCACTCAGACGGCGTCAGGGGCCAACGTCCTGACTTTC	NA	NA	TRBV6-5	TRBJ2-6
CASSFFQRDYNEQFF	TGTGCCAGCAGTTTCTTCCAGCGGGACTACAATGAGCAGTTCTTC	TRBD2	few	TRBV12-3/TRBV12-4	TRBJ2-1
CASSFSGRTSNQPQHF	TGTGCCAGCAGTTTCTCCGGACGAACTAGCAATCAGCCCCAGCATTTT	NA	NA	TRBV6-2/TRBV6-3	TRBJ1-5
CSARDRTANWGYTF	TGCAGTGCTAGAGATCGGACAGCTAACTGGGGCTACACCTTC	NA	NA	TRBV20-1	TRBJ1-2
CAISESRGNKPEQYF	TGTGCCATCAGTGAGTCGAGAGGGAATAAGCCCGAGCAGTACTTC	NA	NA	TRBV10-3	TRBJ2-7
CASSFESWRLSSSYEQYF	TGTGCCAGCAGTTTTGAATCCTGGAGGTTAAGCAGCTCCTACGAGCAGTACTTC	NA	NA	TRBV12-3/TRBV12-4	TRBJ2-7
CAIKASGRADTQYF	TGTGCCATCAAGGCTAGCGGGAGAGCAGATACGCAGTATTTT	TRBD2	NA	TRBV10-3	TRBJ2-3
CASSTGTGGSPLHF	TGTGCCAGCAGCACGGGGACAGGGGGCTCACCCCTCCACTTT	TRBD1	NA	TRBV9	TRBJ1-6
CASSVAGGEPYNEQYF	TGTGCCAGCAGCGTAGCTGGAGGGGAGCCCTACAATGAGCAGTACTTC	NA	NA	TRBV9	TRBJ2-5
CASSQDRWQPQHF	TGTGCCAGCAGCCAAGATCGGTGGCAGCCCCAGCATTTT	NA	NA	TRBV3-1	TRBJ1-5
CSAYPLRLDSYEQYF	TGCAGTGCTTACCCACTTCGACTGGACTCCTACGAGCAGTACTTC	NA	few	TRBV20-1	TRBJ2-7
CASTPGPYSGANVLTF	TGTGCCAGCACCCCTGGACCATATTCTGGGGCCAACGTCCTGACTTTC	NA	NA	TRBV7-2	TRBJ2-6
CASSVRDSYNEQFF	TGTGCCAGCAGCGTAAGGGACAGTTACAATGAGCAGTTCTTC	TRBD1	few	TRBV9	TRBJ2-1
CASSQLASGTSYNEQFF	TGCGCCAGCAGCCAATTGGCTAGCGGGACCTCCTACAATGAGCAGTTCTTC	TRBD2	NA	TRBV4-1	TRBJ2-1
CASSLSGTSATEAFF	TGTGCCAGCAGCTTGAGTGGAACTTCCGCCACTGAAGCTTTCTTT	NA	few	TRBV5-5	TRBJ1-1
CSEVLADTQYF	TGCAGCGAGGTCTTGGCAGATACGCAGTATTTT	NA	NA	TRBV29-1	TRBJ2-3
CASSLELGANNEKLFF	TGTGCCAGCAGCTTAGAGCTCGGAGCCAATAATGAAAAACTGTTTTTT	NA	NA	TRBV11-2	TRBJ1-4
CAISLFKGNQETQYF	TGTGCCATCAGCTTATTTAAAGGGAACCAAGAGACCCAGTACTTC	NA	NA	TRBV11-2	TRBJ2-5
CAISESRQGATGNTIYF	TGTGCCATCAGTGAGTCGAGACAGGGGGCTACTGGAAACACCATATATTTT	TRBD1	NA	TRBV10-3	TRBJ1-3
CASSQELVNYGYTF	TGTGCCAGCAGCCAAGAACTAGTGAACTATGGCTACACCTTC	NA	NA	TRBV2	TRBJ1-2
CASSVLVMQYF	TGTGCCAGCAGTGTCCTTGTAATGCAGTATTTT	NA	NA	TRBV2	TRBJ2-3
CASSLSPSGTLASTDTQYF	TGTGCCAGCAGCTTATCTCCTAGCGGGACACTCGCTAGCACAGATACGCAGTATTTT	TRBD2	NA	TRBV7-2	TRBJ2-3
CASSQDGCRGNYGYTF	TGTGCCAGCAGCCAAGATGGGTGCAGGGGGAACTATGGCTACACCTTC	TRBD1	NA	TRBV14	TRBJ1-2
CASSPPGRVAPTDTQYF	TGTGCCAGCAGCCCCCCTGGGAGGGTTGCTCCCACAGATACGCAGTATTTT	TRBD2	NA	TRBV3-1	TRBJ2-3
CASSLESPNEKLFF	TGTGCCAGCAGTTTAGAATCCCCAAATGAAAAACTGTTTTTT	NA	few	TRBV12-3/TRBV12-4	TRBJ1-4
CASSEARQQPQHF	TGTGCCAGCAGTGAAGCGCGTCAACAGCCCCAGCATTTT	NA	many	TRBV2	TRBJ1-5
CASSRWEGDGYTF	TGTGCCAGCAGCCGCTGGGAGGGAGATGGCTACACCTTC	NA	NA	TRBV3-1	TRBJ1-2
CASSVPTGAFYGYTF	TGTGCCAGCAGTGTCCCGACAGGAGCCTTCTATGGCTACACCTTC	NA	NA	TRBV2	TRBJ1-2
CASSSEAGNYGYTF	TGTGCCAGCTCCTCTGAAGCAGGAAACTATGGCTACACCTTC	NA	NA	TRBV7-8	TRBJ1-2
CASSQDEGATEAFF	TGTGCCAGCAGCCAAGATGAGGGGGCGACTGAAGCTTTCTTT	TRBD1	few	TRBV3-1	TRBJ1-1
CASSQVPGEEYEQYF	TGTGCCAGCAGCCAAGTCCCGGGGGAGGAATACGAGCAGTACTTC	NA	NA	TRBV4-2	TRBJ2-7
CASSAYRTGVDTIYF	TGTGCCAGCAGTGCTTATCGGACAGGGGTGGACACCATATATTTT	TRBD1	few	TRBV6-1	TRBJ1-3
CSASLAAFTDTQYF	TGCAGTGCTAGTCTAGCGGCATTCACAGATACGCAGTATTTT	TRBD2	NA	TRBV20-1	TRBJ2-3
CASSQIMVGAAFF	TGTGCCAGCAGCCAAATAATGGTAGGGGCAGCTTTCTTT	NA	NA	TRBV14	TRBJ1-1
CATSRPGQGNYGYTF	TGTGCCACCTCCCGTCCTGGACAGGGGAACTATGGCTACACCTTC	TRBD1	once	TRBV2	TRBJ1-2
CASSLGNLYGYTF	TGTGCCAGCAGTTTGGGCAACCTCTATGGCTACACCTTC	NA	NA	TRBV12-3/TRBV12-4	TRBJ1-2
CASSSWLGYEQYF	TGTGCCAGCAGTTCTTGGCTCGGTTACGAGCAGTACTTC	NA	few	TRBV27	TRBJ2-7
CASSSKQGYGYTF	TGTGCCAGCAGTTCGAAACAGGGTTATGGCTACACCTTC	NA	few	TRBV27	TRBJ1-2
CSAGGRDEYNEQFF	TGCAGTGCTGGCGGGAGGGATGAATACAATGAGCAGTTCTTC	TRBD2	NA	TRBV20-1	TRBJ2-1